Described below is a single T cell receptor beta chain sequence and its context. The target antigen is unknown. The data were taken from a study of OX40 agonist ivuxolimab in advanced cancers. Overall study: The patients received agonistic anti-OX40 (CD134) antibody ivuxolimab. Participants averaged approximately 65 years of age (range about 23 to 80) and were 82.7% male. Broader study findings: The study found that CD8+ T cells averaged more expanded clones than CD4+. Compared with others, partial responders at 0.1-3.0 mg/kg displayed clonal expansion among the lowest.

Assay: immunoSEQ multiplex PCR; the TCRdb copy retains only in-frame clones and omits some. Of approximately 64,000 clones in the sample, more than 80% were seen once. The CDR3 spans 13 residues. The V and J ends lost 4 bases and 7 bases respectively, with 10 bases between them. Germline lookup yields CDR1 MNHNS and CDR2 SASEGT. V and J are TRBV6-1 and TRBJ1-4; D gene unclear. The sequence came from an adult with an advanced solid tumor such as melanoma, head and neck, liver or kidney cancer. The sequences come from CD4+ or CD8+ T cells sorted from blood, collected in a trial of the OX40 agonist ivuxolimab. The CDR3 reads CASSVRGSEKLFF. CDR3 nucleotide sequence: TGTGCCAGCAGTGTACGAGGGAGTGAAAAACTGTTTTTT.